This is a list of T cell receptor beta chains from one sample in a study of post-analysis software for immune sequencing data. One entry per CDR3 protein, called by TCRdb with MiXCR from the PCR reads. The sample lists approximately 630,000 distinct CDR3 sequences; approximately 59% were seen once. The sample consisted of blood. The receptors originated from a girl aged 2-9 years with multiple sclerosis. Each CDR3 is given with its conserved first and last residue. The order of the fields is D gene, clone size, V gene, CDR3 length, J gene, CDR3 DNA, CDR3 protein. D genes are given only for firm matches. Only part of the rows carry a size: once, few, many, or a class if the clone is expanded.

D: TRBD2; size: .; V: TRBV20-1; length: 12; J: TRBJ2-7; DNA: TGCAGTGCGACCAGCGGGGCCCACGAGCAGTACTTC; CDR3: CSATSGAHEQYF
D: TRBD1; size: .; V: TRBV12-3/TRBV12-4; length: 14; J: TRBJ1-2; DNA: TGTGCCAGCAGTTTCTCCAGGGGGACCTATGGCTACACCTTC; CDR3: CASSFSRGTYGYTF
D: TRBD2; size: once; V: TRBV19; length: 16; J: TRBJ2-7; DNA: TGTGCCAGTAGTACAATGCCGGGACTAGCGGGAGCCGAGCAGTACTTC; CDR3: CASSTMPGLAGAEQYF
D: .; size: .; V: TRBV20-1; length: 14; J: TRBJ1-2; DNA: TGCAGTACTAGAGATCGGAGGACAGACTATGGCTACACCTTC; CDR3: CSTRDRRTDYGYTF
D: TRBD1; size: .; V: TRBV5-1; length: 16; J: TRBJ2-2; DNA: TGCGCCAGCAGCTCCGGGACAGGGGCCAACACCGGGGAGCTGTTTTTT; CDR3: CASSSGTGANTGELFF
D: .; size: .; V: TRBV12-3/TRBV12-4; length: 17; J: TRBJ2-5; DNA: TGTGCCAGCAGTTTACAATTCGGGAGAGAACAAGGGGAGACCCAGTACTTC; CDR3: CASSLQFGREQGETQYF
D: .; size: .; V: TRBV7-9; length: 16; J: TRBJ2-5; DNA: TGTGCCAGCAGCTTAGTAGGCGAGCCGCGGTGGGAGACCCAGTACTTC; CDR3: CASSLVGEPRWETQYF
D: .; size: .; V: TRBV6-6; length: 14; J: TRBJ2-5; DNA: TGTGCCAGCAGGGAACCGGGACTCCGGGAGACCCAGTACTTC; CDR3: CASREPGLRETQYF
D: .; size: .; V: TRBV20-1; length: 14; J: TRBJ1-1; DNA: TGCAGTGCTAGAGTTCCGGGGTCCGGGCCTGAAGCTTTCTTT; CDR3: CSARVPGSGPEAFF
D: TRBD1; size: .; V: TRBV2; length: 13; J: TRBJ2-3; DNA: TGTGCCAGCAGTGACGCAGGGGGAGATACGCAGTATTTT; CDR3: CASSDAGGDTQYF
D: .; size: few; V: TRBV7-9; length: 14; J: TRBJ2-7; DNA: TGTGCCAGCAGCAACCCGGGACTGCCGTACGAGCAGTACTTC; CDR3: CASSNPGLPYEQYF
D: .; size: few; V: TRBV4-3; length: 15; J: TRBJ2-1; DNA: TGCGCCAGCAGCCCCCGGGGCCTGATGTACAATGAGCAGTTCTTC; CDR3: CASSPRGLMYNEQFF
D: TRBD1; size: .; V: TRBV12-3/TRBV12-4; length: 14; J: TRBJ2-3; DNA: TGTGCCAGCAGCGATCGACAGGGTCTAAATACGCAGTATTTT; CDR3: CASSDRQGLNTQYF
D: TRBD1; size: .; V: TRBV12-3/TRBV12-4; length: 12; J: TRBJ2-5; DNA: TGTGCCAGCAGCTCACAGGGGAGAACCCAGTACTTC; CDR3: CASSSQGRTQYF
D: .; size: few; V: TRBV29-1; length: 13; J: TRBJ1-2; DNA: TGCAGCGTTGGGGAACAGGGCAACTATGGCTACACCTTC; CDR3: CSVGEQGNYGYTF
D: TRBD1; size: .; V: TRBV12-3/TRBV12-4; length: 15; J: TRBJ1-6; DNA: TGTGCCAGCAGCCCTACAGGGGACGGGAGTTCACCCCTCCACTTT; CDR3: CASSPTGDGSSPLHF
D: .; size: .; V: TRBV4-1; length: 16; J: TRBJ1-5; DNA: TGCGCCAGCAGCCAAGAATCGGCCCGACTAAATCAGCCCCAGCATTTT; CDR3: CASSQESARLNQPQHF
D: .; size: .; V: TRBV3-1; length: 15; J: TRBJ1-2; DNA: TGTGCCAGCAGCCAAGAAAGTGAGGGGAAATATGGCTACACCTTC; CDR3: CASSQESEGKYGYTF
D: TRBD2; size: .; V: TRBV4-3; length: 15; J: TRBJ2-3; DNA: TGCGCCAGCAGCCAAGATGGGACTAGCCCAGATACGCAGTATTTT; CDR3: CASSQDGTSPDTQYF
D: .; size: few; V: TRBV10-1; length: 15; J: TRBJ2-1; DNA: TGCGCCAGCAGCGAGGGGCAGGGCTCCTACAATGAGCAGTTCTTC; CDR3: CASSEGQGSYNEQFF